Sequencing of this T cell receptor beta chain was carried out in a study of blood T cell repertoires in COVID-19 (dated by TCRdb to 2018 to 2020). For context, the study as a whole: The collaborator samples originated in the United States, Italy and Spain and spanned the acute and convalescent phases of COVID-19. Samples came from the ongoing ImmuneRACE study (first 160 participants) plus 1,254 subjects from 6 global collaborators. The dataset comprised deeply sampled blood TCRbeta repertoires from subjects exposed to, actively infected with, or recovered from COVID-19. The repertoires were made available in a free public database intended to serve as a resource for research on the immune response to SARS-CoV-2. The material from the prospective study consisted of cDNA or gDNA derived from T cells, B-cell-depleted T cells, or PBMCs. HLA class I and class II types, where available, came from metadata supplied by the sample provider rather than from assay-based typing. Sample metadata almost always included a de-identified subject ID, COVID-19 status, age in years and sex. The investigation overall reported the following: Clinical and demographic metadata were provided uncurated, with the amount varying by source and participant.

Remarks on this clone: What antigen it recognizes has not been identified. No much larger clone is present one base from it, and per-base qualities are unavailable.

Whole blood was collected in K2EDTA tubes by collaborating institutions according to the institutions' own protocols. Collaborator samples were shipped for TCRbeta analysis as frozen whole blood, isolated PBMCs, or DNA extracted from either sample type. V is cut by 2 bases and J by 0 bases, and the space between the germline ends is 8 bases. Inclusive of the bounding cysteine and phenylalanine, the CDR3 is 16 residues long. The entry retains the CDR3 DNA only, 48 bases that are in frame from base 1. CDR1 SGHNT and CDR2 YENEEA were looked up in the germline V gene. TCRbeta CDR3 regions were amplified from genomic DNA by means of the immunoSEQ Assay, a bias-controlled multiplex PCR. In the source study's methods: The number of nucleated cells in each sample was estimated by amplification of reference gene primers within the assay. To quantify the absolute abundance of each unique TCRbeta CDR3 rearrangement, sequence reads were collapsed and filtered. For each sample, productive Simpson clonality was calculated by taking the square root of Simpson's diversity index across productive rearrangements. The clones in this table, taken by TCRdb from immuneACCESS, are in-frame only. Not every clone is retained; where verified, under half of the shortfall comes from an unresolved V gene, and the cause of the rest is unknown. The DNA gave D and trimming, while V, J and clone size come from that table. Counted in this sample were more than 95,000 clones; approximately 83% of them appeared once. Together, the top ten hold around 4% of the sample.

The sequencing sample was made of peripheral blood. The chain was built from TRBV11-3 and TRBJ2-6, with no confident D gene call. The source of this sequence is a man in his fifties with acute or convalescent COVID-19. The DNA reads as follows: TGTGCCAGCAGCTTACTAGTTGGCTCTGGGGCCAACGTCCTGACTTTC. It is translated as CASSLLVGSGANVLTF.